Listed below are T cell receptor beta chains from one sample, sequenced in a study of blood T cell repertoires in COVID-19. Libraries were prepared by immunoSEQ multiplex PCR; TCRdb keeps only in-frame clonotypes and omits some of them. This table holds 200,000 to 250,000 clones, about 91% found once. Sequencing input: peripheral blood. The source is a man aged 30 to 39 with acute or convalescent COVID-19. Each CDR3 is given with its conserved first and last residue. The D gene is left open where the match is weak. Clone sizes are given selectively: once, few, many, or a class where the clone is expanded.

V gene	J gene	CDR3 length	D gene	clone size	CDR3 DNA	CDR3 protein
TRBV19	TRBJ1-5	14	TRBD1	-	TGTGCCAGTAGTGGGACAGGGGGCAATCAGCCCCAGCATTTT	CASSGTGGNQPQHF
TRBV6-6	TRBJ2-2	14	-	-	TGTGCCAGCAGGAGCGGCTCTGGTATAGGGGAGCTGTTTTTT	CASRSGSGIGELFF
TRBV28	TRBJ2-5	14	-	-	TGTGCCAGCAGTTTATCGGGCAGGGTCGAGACCCAGTACTTC	CASSLSGRVETQYF
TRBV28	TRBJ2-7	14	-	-	TGTGCCAGCTGTGGACCGAACCCAGGGGACGAGCAGTACTTC	CASCGPNPGDEQYF
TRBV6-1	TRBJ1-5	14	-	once	TGTGCCAGCAGTTATTATCCAGGGTTTATGACCCAGCATTTT	CASSYYPGFMTQHF
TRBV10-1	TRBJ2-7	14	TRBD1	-	TGCGCCAGCAGCGACGGGACAGGGGAATACGAGCAGTACTTC	CASSDGTGEYEQYF
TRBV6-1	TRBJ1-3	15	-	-	TGTGCCAGCAGTGAAGCGCCCGGTTCTGGAAACACCATATATTTT	CASSEAPGSGNTIYF
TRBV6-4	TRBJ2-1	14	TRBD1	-	TGTGCCAGCAGCATTTACAGGGGTAGCGATGAGCAGTTCTTC	CASSIYRGSDEQFF
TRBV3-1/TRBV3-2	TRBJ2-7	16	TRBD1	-	TGTGCCAGCAGCCAAAGGGGACAGGGGGCTAGTTGGGAGCAGTACTTC	CASSQRGQGASWEQYF
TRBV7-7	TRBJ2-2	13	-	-	TGTGCTAGCAGCTTGAGGGAAACCGGGGAGCTGTTTTTT	CASSLRETGELFF
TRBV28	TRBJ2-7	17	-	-	TGTGCCAGCAGCAGCCGGGACCATAAGACTAGTCCCTACGAGCAGTACTTC	CASSSRDHKTSPYEQYF
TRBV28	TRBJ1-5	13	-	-	TGTGCCAGCAGGGGCAGGGGAGATCAGCCCCAGCATTTT	CASRGRGDQPQHF
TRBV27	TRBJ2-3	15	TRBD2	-	TGTGCCAGCATCGGCGCGCGGGGGGCCACAGATACGCAGTATTTT	CASIGARGATDTQYF
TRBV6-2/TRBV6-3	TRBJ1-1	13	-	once	TGTGCCAGCAGTTACACCCAGACAGCTGAAGCTTTCTTT	CASSYTQTAEAFF
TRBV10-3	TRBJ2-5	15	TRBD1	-	TGTGCCATCAGTGAGTCGATAGGGGGCGGTTGGACCCAGTACTTC	CAISESIGGGWTQYF
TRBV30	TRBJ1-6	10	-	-	TGTGCCTGGAGGGGCCCACCCCTCCACTTT	CAWRGPPLHF
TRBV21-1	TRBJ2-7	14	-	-	TGTGCCAGCAGCTCTGGACAGGGAGAATACGAGCAGTACTTC	CASSSGQGEYEQYF
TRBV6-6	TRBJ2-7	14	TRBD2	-	TGTGCCAGCAGTTACTCAGGGAGGGAATACGAGCAGTACTTC	CASSYSGREYEQYF
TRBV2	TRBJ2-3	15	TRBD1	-	TGTGCCAGCTCGCGGGACAGGGCCACCACAGATACGCAGTATTTT	CASSRDRATTDTQYF
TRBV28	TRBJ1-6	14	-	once	TGTGCCAGCAGTTTCCGGAGGGGAAATTCACCCCTCCACTTT	CASSFRRGNSPLHF
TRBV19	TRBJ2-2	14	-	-	TGTGCCAGTAGTATAGCGGTGGACACCGGGGAGCTGTTTTTT	CASSIAVDTGELFF
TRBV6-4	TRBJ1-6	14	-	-	TGTGCCAGCAGTGAGGGACACCTTAATTCACCCCTCCACTTT	CASSEGHLNSPLHF
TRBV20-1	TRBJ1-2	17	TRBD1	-	TGCAGTGCTAGTGGGCAGGGGGATAGGAAGTCGAGCTATGGCTACACCTTC	CSASGQGDRKSSYGYTF
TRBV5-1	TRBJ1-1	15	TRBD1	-	TGCGCCAGCAGCTTAGGGACAGGGGCCGACACTGAAGCTTTCTTT	CASSLGTGADTEAFF
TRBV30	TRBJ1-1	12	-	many	TGTGCCTGGAGTGAACAGGGTGCTGAAGCTTTCTTT	CAWSEQGAEAFF
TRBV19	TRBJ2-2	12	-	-	TGTGCCGGACAGAAGAACACCGGGGAGCTGTTTTTT	CAGQKNTGELFF